These T cell receptor beta chains were read from a single sample in a study of cytomegalovirus exposure and HLA in healthy donors. This table comes from immunoSEQ multiplex PCR, and its TCRdb copy is limited to in-frame clones, with some not included. The table lists under 150,000 clones, roughly 80% of them singletons. What was sequenced was PBMCs. The receptor set was obtained from a woman in her 40s in good health and CMV-seropositive. Each CDR3 is given with its conserved first and last residue. The D gene is left open where the match is weak. Not all rows give a size; the values are once, few, many and, for expanded clones, a class.

TRBD2 few TRBJ2-1 TRBV6-1 CASSAIGGSSYNEQFF TGTGCCAGCAGTGCAATCGGGGGGAGCTCCTACAATGAGCAGTTCTTC
NA once TRBJ2-7 TRBV4-3 CASSQDRTAYEQYF TGCGCCAGCAGCCAAGATAGGACAGCTTACGAGCAGTACTTC
NA few TRBJ2-7 TRBV27 CASSLTSSYEQYF TGTGCCAGCAGTTTAACCAGCTCCTACGAGCAGTACTTC
NA NA TRBJ2-5 TRBV29-1 CSPRLKETQYF TGCAGCCCGCGACTGAAAGAGACCCAGTACTTC
NA NA TRBJ2-2 TRBV2 CASKAGAAGELFF TGTGCCAGCAAGGCAGGGGCGGCCGGGGAGCTGTTTTTT
NA NA TRBJ2-2 TRBV6-5 CASRGAGELFF TGTGCCAGCAGGGGCGCCGGGGAGCTGTTTTTT
NA NA TRBJ1-6 TRBV5-4 CASSLDWTASPLHF TGTGCCAGCAGCTTGGATTGGACAGCGTCACCCCTCCACTTT
NA NA TRBJ2-1 TRBV12-5 CASGFLRGNEQFF TGTGCTAGTGGTTTCCTCCGGGGGAATGAGCAGTTCTTC
NA NA TRBJ2-2 TRBV6-5 CASSYLGDGRGELFF TGTGCCAGCAGTTACCTCGGGGATGGGCGGGGGGAGCTGTTTTTT
TRBD2 NA TRBJ2-2 TRBV11-2 CASSFSTGRETGELFF TGTGCCAGCAGCTTTTCAACCGGGAGGGAGACCGGGGAGCTGTTTTTT
TRBD1 NA TRBJ1-4 TRBV9 CASSPTGSRDRSEKLFF TGTGCCAGCAGCCCCACCGGCTCCCGGGACAGGAGTGAAAAACTGTTTTTT
NA NA TRBJ1-1 TRBV6-1 CASSPLGVGNTEAFF TGTGCCAGCAGTCCTCTCGGGGTCGGCAACACTGAAGCTTTCTTT
NA NA TRBJ2-1 TRBV2 CASSLGGSSYNEQFF TGTGCCAGCAGTCTCGGGGGAAGCTCCTACAATGAGCAGTTCTTC
TRBD2 NA TRBJ2-5 TRBV19 CASSPGLAAQETQYF TGTGCCAGTAGCCCCGGACTAGCGGCCCAAGAGACCCAGTACTTC
TRBD1 once TRBJ2-1 TRBV9 CATSGTGDNEQFF TGTGCCACTTCCGGGACAGGCGACAATGAGCAGTTCTTC
TRBD2 NA TRBJ2-3 TRBV29-1 CSVRTSGGTDAQYF TGCAGCGTCCGGACTAGCGGAGGCACAGATGCGCAGTATTTT
TRBD2 NA TRBJ2-6 TRBV19 CASSYTSGRITGANVLTF TGTGCCAGTAGTTATACTAGCGGGAGGATCACTGGGGCCAACGTCCTGACTTTC
TRBD1 few TRBJ1-1 TRBV6-4 CASSDSGQVPGNTEAFF TGTGCCAGCAGTGACTCCGGACAGGTCCCAGGGAACACTGAAGCTTTCTTT
NA NA TRBJ2-2 TRBV19 CASSTGGFPGELFF TGTGCCAGTAGTACCGGAGGGTTTCCCGGGGAGCTGTTTTTT
TRBD1 NA TRBJ1-2 TRBV19 CATGRGQSYGYTF TGTGCCACCGGAAGGGGGCAGAGCTATGGCTACACCTTC
TRBD2 NA TRBJ2-1 TRBV4-3 CASSQDLSRGGLIYEQFF TGCGCCAGCAGCCAAGATCTTTCGCGGGGGGGCCTGATCTACGAGCAGTTCTTC
TRBD1 NA TRBJ2-7 TRBV6-6 CATRDRAYEQYF TGTGCCACTAGGGACAGAGCCTACGAGCAGTACTTC
TRBD2 NA TRBJ2-3 TRBV2 CASSEGRTSADTQYF TGTGCCAGCAGTGAAGGGAGAACTAGCGCAGATACGCAGTATTTT
NA NA TRBJ1-5 TRBV11-2 CASSLTDGPGQPQHF TGTGCCAGCAGCCTCACGGACGGCCCGGGGCAGCCCCAGCATTTT
TRBD2 NA TRBJ2-1 TRBV9 CASSVVGEGSNEQFF TGTGCCAGCAGCGTAGTCGGGGAGGGAAGCAATGAGCAGTTCTTC
TRBD1 NA TRBJ2-7 TRBV30 CAWDRGNEQYF TGTGCCTGGGACAGGGGGAATGAGCAGTACTTC
NA NA TRBJ2-3 TRBV5-4 CASSLPGQRTDTQYF TGTGCCAGCAGCTTGCCGGGACAACGCACAGATACGCAGTATTTT
TRBD1 NA TRBJ1-2 TRBV4-3 CASSQDWGQNYGYTF TGCGCCAGCAGCCAAGATTGGGGACAGAACTATGGCTACACCTTC
NA NA TRBJ1-5 TRBV19 CASKARGGDQPQHF TGTGCCAGTAAGGCCCGGGGGGGGGATCAGCCCCAGCATTTT
NA NA TRBJ2-2 TRBV7-3 CASRDTQTTNTGELFF TGTGCCAGCAGGGATACACAGACTACGAACACCGGGGAGCTGTTTTTT
NA NA TRBJ2-7 TRBV7-9 CSSSLPYRDEQYF TGTTCCAGCAGCTTACCTTACAGGGACGAGCAGTACTTC
TRBD1 once TRBJ2-1 TRBV5-4 CASSFPGQGTYNEQFF TGTGCCAGCAGCTTCCCGGGACAGGGCACATACAATGAGCAGTTCTTC
NA NA TRBJ1-5 TRBV28 CASSDSLGPLHF TGTGCCAGCAGCGACTCCTTGGGGCCCCTGCATTTT
NA NA TRBJ2-5 TRBV5-1 CASSLMNGPSKETQYF TGCGCCAGCAGCTTGATGAATGGGCCGTCCAAAGAGACCCAGTACTTC
NA NA TRBJ1-2 TRBV5-1 CASSLEGTTGYTF TGCGCCAGCAGCTTGGAAGGGACTACTGGCTACACCTTC
TRBD1 NA TRBJ2-7 TRBV5-8 CASSRDRGYEQYF TGTGCCAGCAGCAGGGACAGGGGATACGAGCAGTACTTC
NA NA TRBJ1-3 TRBV30 CAWSAIGRVIGNTIYF TGTGCCTGGAGTGCGATAGGTCGGGTGATTGGAAACACCATATATTTT
NA NA TRBJ2-1 TRBV28 CASSPRHAPQFF TGTGCCAGCAGTCCGCGACACGCTCCGCAGTTCTTC
NA NA TRBJ2-1 TRBV18 CASSPQGTDSNEQFF TGTGCCAGCTCACCACAGGGGACTGATTCCAATGAGCAGTTCTTC
NA NA TRBJ2-5 TRBV14 CASSPLRLDTHQETQYF TGTGCCAGCAGTCCCCTTAGATTAGACACCCATCAAGAGACCCAGTACTTC
NA NA TRBJ1-2 TRBV6-5 CASSYSTGAPNYGYTF TGTGCCAGCAGTTACTCCACAGGAGCCCCTAACTATGGCTACACCTTC
TRBD2 NA TRBJ2-2 TRBV7-9 CASSLRLAEDTGELFF TGTGCCAGCAGCTTACGACTAGCGGAAGACACCGGGGAGCTGTTTTTT
NA NA TRBJ2-1 TRBV6-1 CASSERGWTLSYNEQFF TGTGCCAGCAGTGAGCGGGGTTGGACCCTCTCCTACAATGAGCAGTTCTTC
TRBD1 NA TRBJ2-5 TRBV10-3 CAIGEGRPGQGLGETQYF TGTGCCATCGGTGAGGGACGACCGGGACAGGGACTGGGGGAGACCCAGTACTTC
NA NA TRBJ1-1 TRBV28 CASTRGLTEAFF TGTGCCAGCACTAGGGGTCTCACTGAAGCTTTCTTT
TRBD1 NA TRBJ2-6 TRBV27 CASSLWDRGFSGANVLTF TGTGCCAGCAGTTTATGGGACAGGGGCTTCAGTGGGGCCAACGTCCTGACTTTC
NA NA TRBJ2-3 TRBV30 CAWSVLWGGTDTQYF TGTGCCTGGAGTGTACTATGGGGCGGCACAGATACGCAGTATTTT
TRBD2 NA TRBJ2-1 TRBV29-1 CSVTNGLAGSNEQFF TGCAGCGTGACGAATGGACTAGCGGGATCCAATGAGCAGTTCTTC
TRBD1 NA TRBJ2-1 TRBV6-1 CASRIHRGNEQFF TGTGCCAGCAGGATCCACAGGGGGAATGAGCAGTTCTTC
NA once TRBJ2-3 TRBV5-1 CASALQAGMTDTQYF TGCGCCAGCGCCCTCCAGGCGGGGATGACAGATACGCAGTATTTT
NA NA TRBJ2-2 TRBV5-1 CASSSTGTSSTGELFF TGCGCCAGCAGCTCAACCGGGACATCGAGTACCGGGGAGCTGTTTTTT
NA NA TRBJ1-5 TRBV2 CASSQDGDSNQPQHF TGTGCCAGCAGCCAGGACGGGGATAGCAATCAGCCCCAGCATTTT
NA once TRBJ2-7 TRBV18 CASSPKMAEQYF TGTGCCAGCTCGCCGAAAATGGCCGAGCAGTACTTC
TRBD1 once TRBJ1-1 TRBV9 CASSPQDRGGEAFF TGTGCCAGCAGCCCCCAAGACAGGGGAGGTGAAGCTTTCTTT
TRBD1 NA TRBJ1-1 TRBV5-1 CASSFTIEGAGTEAFF TGCGCCAGCAGCTTTACAATCGAGGGGGCGGGCACTGAAGCTTTCTTT
NA NA TRBJ1-1 TRBV7-2 CASSLGARGTEAFF TGTGCCAGCAGCTTAGGTGCCAGGGGCACTGAAGCTTTCTTT
TRBD2 NA TRBJ2-2 TRBV13 CASSHAGLLKNTGELFF TGTGCCAGCAGTCATGCGGGACTACTAAAGAACACCGGGGAGCTGTTTTTT
TRBD1 NA TRBJ1-3 TRBV4-3 CASSQGDRENTIYF TGCGCCAGCAGCCAAGGGGACAGGGAAAACACCATATATTTT
TRBD2 NA TRBJ2-7 TRBV28 CASSTAGVYSYEQYF TGTGCCAGCAGTACCGCGGGGGTTTACTCCTACGAGCAGTACTTC
NA NA TRBJ2-3 TRBV28 CASSLGRGLLLTDTQYF TGTGCCAGCAGTTTAGGTCGTGGACTGCTACTCACAGATACGCAGTATTTT